These T cell receptor beta chains were read from a single sample in a study of T cells in Graves' hyperthyroidism and ophthalmopathy. TCRdb fed the multiplex PCR reads into MiXCR, producing one record per CDR3 protein. The sample lists approximately 500,000 distinct CDR3 sequences; around 42% were seen once. The sequenced sample was peripheral blood or thyroid tissue (not recorded which). These receptors were taken from a young woman with Graves' hyperthyroidism. Both conserved end residues are part of each CDR3. A D gene is named only where the DNA matches it firmly. Clone size is given for some rows only: seen once, a few or many times, or a class if the clone is expanded.

D: .; J: TRBJ1-3; V: TRBV13; size: many; DNA: TGTGCCAGCAGCTCCCGGACGGGGAACACTGGAAACACCATATATTTT; CDR3: CASSSRTGNTGNTIYF
D: .; J: TRBJ2-2; V: TRBV29-1; size: many; DNA: TGCAGCGTTGACAGCGGGGAGCTGTTTTTT; CDR3: CSVDSGELFF
D: .; J: TRBJ1-6; V: TRBV27; size: many; DNA: TGTGCCAGCAGTTTAGGGCTTGAGTGGAATTCACCCCTCCACTTT; CDR3: CASSLGLEWNSPLHF
D: .; J: TRBJ2-2; V: TRBV7-8; size: .; DNA: TGTGCCAGCAGTTACTCCTGGGCAGGGAACACCGGGGAGCTGTTTTTT; CDR3: CASSYSWAGNTGELFF
D: TRBD1; J: TRBJ1-2; V: TRBV19; size: many; DNA: TGTGCCAGTAGTACAGCCGGGACAGGGGGCCGGAGGATAAATACTAACTATGGCTACACCTTC; CDR3: CASSTAGTGGRRINTNYGYTF
D: .; J: TRBJ1-2; V: TRBV4-1; size: .; DNA: TGCGCCAGCAGCCAAGATCCTCGAGATAACTATGGCTACACCTTC; CDR3: CASSQDPRDNYGYTF
D: .; J: TRBJ1-4; V: TRBV20-1; size: .; DNA: TGCAGTGCTAGCAAGGGCAGGAATGAAAAACTGTTTTTT; CDR3: CSASKGRNEKLFF
D: TRBD2; J: TRBJ2-7; V: TRBV5-1; size: many; DNA: TGCGCCTCCGCCCTAGCGGGACCTGTCGGGCAGTACTTC; CDR3: CASALAGPVGQYF
D: .; J: TRBJ1-2; V: TRBV24-1; size: many; DNA: TGTGCCACCAGTGAAGGGGGAGACTATGGCTACACCTTC; CDR3: CATSEGGDYGYTF
D: .; J: TRBJ1-5; V: TRBV7-3; size: many; DNA: TGTGCCAGCAGCCCCCGTCGGCAGGGTTGCAATCAGCCCCAGCATTTT; CDR3: CASSPRRQGCNQPQHF
D: TRBD1; J: TRBJ1-6; V: TRBV30; size: many; DNA: TGTGCCTGGACCGGACAGGGGCAATCACCCCTCCACTTT; CDR3: CAWTGQGQSPLHF
D: TRBD1; J: TRBJ1-1; V: TRBV9; size: .; DNA: TGTGCCAGCAGCGGCGGACAGGGTGAAGCTTTCTTT; CDR3: CASSGGQGEAFF
D: TRBD1; J: TRBJ1-6; V: TRBV27; size: many; DNA: TGTGCCAGCACTCACGGGACAGGTTATAATTCACCCCTCCACTTT; CDR3: CASTHGTGYNSPLHF
D: TRBD2; J: TRBJ2-7; V: TRBV7-6; size: .; DNA: TGTGCCAGCACCGGAGGACTAGCGGGCCCTGGTGAGCAGTACTTC; CDR3: CASTGGLAGPGEQYF
D: .; J: TRBJ2-1; V: TRBV7-2; size: .; DNA: TGTGCCAGCAGCTTAGAGTTCGCCGGGTTTTACAATGAGCAGTTCTTC; CDR3: CASSLEFAGFYNEQFF
D: .; J: TRBJ1-4; V: TRBV20-1; size: many; DNA: TGCAGTGCTCCCGCTCGCCAAGCAGTTGAAAAACTGTTTTTT; CDR3: CSAPARQAVEKLFF
D: .; J: TRBJ1-1; V: TRBV12-3/TRBV12-4; size: .; DNA: TGTGCCAGCAGTGCATGGCTCAACACTGAGGCTTTCTTT; CDR3: CASSAWLNTEAFF
D: TRBD1; J: TRBJ1-6; V: TRBV6-5; size: .; DNA: TGTGCCAGCAGTTACCGACAGGGGCTCAATTCACCCCTCCACTTT; CDR3: CASSYRQGLNSPLHF
D: .; J: TRBJ2-5; V: TRBV7-3; size: many; DNA: TGTGCCAGCAGCCCTCGACTAGGAGAGACCCAGTACTTC; CDR3: CASSPRLGETQYF
D: .; J: TRBJ1-2; V: TRBV28; size: many; DNA: TGTGCCAGCACCCGGGATAACTATGGCTACACCTTC; CDR3: CASTRDNYGYTF
D: .; J: TRBJ1-4; V: TRBV19; size: .; DNA: TGTGCCAGTAGTTCCCCGGCAGCCCGGAATGAAAAACTGTTTTTT; CDR3: CASSSPAARNEKLFF
D: .; J: TRBJ2-5; V: TRBV5-8; size: many; DNA: TGTGCCAGCAGCTTAGGAGGGATAAGCCAAGAGACCCAGTACTTC; CDR3: CASSLGGISQETQYF
D: .; J: TRBJ1-4; V: TRBV12-3/TRBV12-4; size: many; DNA: TGTGCCAGCAGTTTAAGGGATAATGAAAAACTGTTTTTT; CDR3: CASSLRDNEKLFF
D: .; J: TRBJ2-1; V: TRBV20-1; size: .; DNA: TGCAGTGCTAGAGGGACAGACTCGAGCTCCTACAACGAGCAGTTCTTC; CDR3: CSARGTDSSSYNEQFF
D: .; J: TRBJ1-3; V: TRBV27; size: many; DNA: TGTGCCAGCAGCAGGGGTGGGGGATCCGGTGGAAACACCATATATTTT; CDR3: CASSRGGGSGGNTIYF
D: TRBD2; J: TRBJ2-5; V: TRBV20-1; size: many; DNA: TGCAGTGCTAAGACTAGCGGGAGGAATCCCGGAGAGACCCAGTACTTC; CDR3: CSAKTSGRNPGETQYF
D: .; J: TRBJ2-1; V: TRBV2; size: few; DNA: TGTGCCAGCAGTCAGGATTTACACGATGAGCAGTTCTTC; CDR3: CASSQDLHDEQFF
D: .; J: TRBJ2-2; V: TRBV5-1; size: many; DNA: TGCGCCAGCAGCTCGGTCGGAGGCGGGGAGCTGTTTTTT; CDR3: CASSSVGGGELFF
D: .; J: TRBJ2-2; V: TRBV7-2; size: .; DNA: TGCGCCAGCACCGTGGGGGACGTTACCGGGGAGCTGTTTTTT; CDR3: CASTVGDVTGELFF
D: TRBD2; J: TRBJ2-2; V: TRBV7-6; size: .; DNA: TGTGCCAGCCGCAGGGGGACTAGCGGGAACCCGAAGTCCGGGGAGCTGTTTTTT; CDR3: CASRRGTSGNPKSGELFF
D: .; J: TRBJ2-5; V: TRBV5-5; size: .; DNA: TGTGCCAGCAGCCCGGTGGGGACTTGGGAGACCCAGTACTTC; CDR3: CASSPVGTWETQYF
D: .; J: TRBJ2-5; V: TRBV29-1; size: .; DNA: TGCAGCGTAGAAGGGTTCAGATCAGAGACCCAGTACTTC; CDR3: CSVEGFRSETQYF
D: TRBD1; J: TRBJ2-7; V: TRBV20-1; size: many; DNA: TGCAGTGCGTCCGGGACAGGAGAGTCCTACGAGCAGTACTTC; CDR3: CSASGTGESYEQYF
D: .; J: TRBJ2-7; V: TRBV4-2; size: .; DNA: TGTGCCAGCAGCCAACGGACAGTCGACGAGCAGTACTTC; CDR3: CASSQRTVDEQYF
D: .; J: TRBJ2-7; V: TRBV7-6; size: .; DNA: TGTGCCAGCAGCCAGGTAGGGCGGACCGGCTACGAGCAGTACTTC; CDR3: CASSQVGRTGYEQYF
D: .; J: TRBJ1-1; V: TRBV7-2; size: .; DNA: TGTGCCAGCAGCGTCCCGGTGGACATGAACACTGAAGCTTTCTTT; CDR3: CASSVPVDMNTEAFF
D: TRBD2; J: TRBJ2-7; V: TRBV2; size: many; DNA: TGTGCCAGCAGAGAAGGACTAGCGGACGAGCAGTACTTC; CDR3: CASREGLADEQYF
D: TRBD1; J: TRBJ2-7; V: TRBV20-1; size: .; DNA: TGCAGTGCTAGACCGGGGACAGGGGGCTGCGAGCAGTACTTC; CDR3: CSARPGTGGCEQYF
D: .; J: TRBJ1-1; V: TRBV7-9; size: once; DNA: TGTGCCAGCAGCCCAGGTTGGGGGACCTCCAACACTGAAGCTTTCTTT; CDR3: CASSPGWGTSNTEAFF
D: .; J: TRBJ2-3; V: TRBV27; size: .; DNA: TGTGCCAGCAGTTTATCACTAGGAGCTGGAGATACGCAGTATTTT; CDR3: CASSLSLGAGDTQYF
D: TRBD1; J: TRBJ1-5; V: TRBV4-1; size: many; DNA: TGCGCCAGCAGCCATAGACAGGGGGAGGATCAGCCCCAGCATTTT; CDR3: CASSHRQGEDQPQHF
D: .; J: TRBJ2-7; V: TRBV2; size: .; DNA: TGTGCCAGCAGATCTATAAAACAGGGCCCCCAGCAGTACTTC; CDR3: CASRSIKQGPQQYF
D: .; J: TRBJ2-7; V: TRBV6-6; size: .; DNA: TGTGCCAGCAGTTTACCTAGCTTAGCCTCCTACGAGCAGTACTTC; CDR3: CASSLPSLASYEQYF
D: TRBD2; J: TRBJ2-3; V: TRBV2; size: few; DNA: TGTGCCAGCAAGGCCCCGGCTAGCGGAGTGGGGGATACGCAGTATTTT; CDR3: CASKAPASGVGDTQYF
D: .; J: TRBJ1-5; V: TRBV13; size: .; DNA: TGTGCCAGCAGCTCTACCCTGGGGGGTCAGCCCCAGCATTTT; CDR3: CASSSTLGGQPQHF
D: TRBD2; J: TRBJ2-5; V: TRBV20-1; size: many; DNA: TGCAGTGCATATTTTAGCGGGAGGTCTACAGAGACCCAGTACTTC; CDR3: CSAYFSGRSTETQYF
D: .; J: TRBJ1-2; V: TRBV14; size: many; DNA: TGTGCCATCCGGACAAGCTATGGCTACACCTTC; CDR3: CAIRTSYGYTF
D: TRBD1; J: TRBJ2-7; V: TRBV12-5; size: many; DNA: TGTGCTAGTGGCAAATTTACGGGACAGAGCTCCTACGAGCAGTACTTC; CDR3: CASGKFTGQSSYEQYF
D: .; J: TRBJ2-5; V: TRBV19; size: many; DNA: TGTGCCAGTAGTATGGGGCAAGAGACCCAGTACTTC; CDR3: CASSMGQETQYF
D: TRBD1; J: TRBJ1-2; V: TRBV12-3/TRBV12-4; size: .; DNA: TGTGCCAGCGGGGGAGGGACAGGGGACTATGGCTACACCTTC; CDR3: CASGGGTGDYGYTF
D: TRBD2; J: TRBJ2-7; V: TRBV28; size: .; DNA: TGTGCCAGCAGTTTATTGGGACTAGCGGAGATATACGAGCAGTACTTC; CDR3: CASSLLGLAEIYEQYF
D: .; J: TRBJ1-2; V: TRBV15; size: .; DNA: TGTGCCACCAGCAGAACAGGCAGTTACTCTGGAAATTGGGAGGGCTACACCTTC; CDR3: CATSRTGSYSGNWEGYTF
D: .; J: TRBJ2-1; V: TRBV7-2; size: .; DNA: TGTGCCAGCAGCCAAGACCGGGTTGAGCAGTTCTTC; CDR3: CASSQDRVEQFF
D: .; J: TRBJ1-2; V: TRBV5-6; size: many; DNA: TGTGCCAGCAGCCCCGGGACATCGAACTATGGCTACACCTTC; CDR3: CASSPGTSNYGYTF
D: .; J: TRBJ1-6; V: TRBV20-1; size: many; DNA: TGCAGTGCTTTCCACAGGGAAGGGGATTCACCCCTCCACTTT; CDR3: CSAFHREGDSPLHF